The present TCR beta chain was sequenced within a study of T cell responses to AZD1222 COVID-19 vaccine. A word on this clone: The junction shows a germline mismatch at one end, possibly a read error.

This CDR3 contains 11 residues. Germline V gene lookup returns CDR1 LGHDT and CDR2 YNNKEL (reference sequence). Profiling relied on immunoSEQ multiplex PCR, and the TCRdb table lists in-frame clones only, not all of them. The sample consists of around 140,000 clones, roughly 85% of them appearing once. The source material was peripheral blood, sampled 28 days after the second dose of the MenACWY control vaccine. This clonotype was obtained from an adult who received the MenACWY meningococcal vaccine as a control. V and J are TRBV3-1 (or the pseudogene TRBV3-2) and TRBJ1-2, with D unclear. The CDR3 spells CASSQALGYIF. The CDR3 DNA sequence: TGTGCCAGCAGCCAAGCTCTGGGCTACATCTTC.